The T cell receptor beta chain described here comes from a study of blood T cell repertoires in COVID-19 (dated by TCRdb to the early 2020s). Regarding the research as a whole: Samples covering the acute and convalescent phases of COVID-19 were provided by collaborators in the United States, Italy and Spain. Where available, HLA class I and class II types were taken from metadata supplied by the sample provider and were not determined by assay-based typing. Deeply sampled blood TCRbeta repertoires from subjects exposed to, actively infected with, or recovered from COVID-19 were included in the dataset. Samples came from the ongoing ImmuneRACE study (first 160 participants) plus 1,254 subjects from 6 global collaborators. A freely available public database, intended as a resource for researchers studying the immune response to SARS-CoV-2, is where the repertoires were released. The material from the prospective study consisted of cDNA or gDNA derived from T cells, B-cell-depleted T cells, or PBMCs. A de-identified subject ID, COVID-19 status, age in years and sex were almost always included in the sample metadata. The paper as a whole reports these results and caveats: Clinical and demographic metadata were provided uncurated, with the amount varying by source and participant.

TCRbeta CDR3 regions were amplified from genomic DNA using the immunoSEQ Assay, a bias-controlled multiplex PCR. The authors processed their data as follows. The number of nucleated cells in each sample was estimated by amplification of reference gene primers within the assay. To quantify the absolute abundance of each unique TCRbeta CDR3 rearrangement, sequence reads were collapsed and filtered. Productive Simpson clonality was computed per sample as the square root of Simpson's diversity index over productive rearrangements. Here the immuneACCESS table is served through TCRdb, limited to in-frame sequences with V and J called. Missing clones are a known gap in these copies; in checked studies unresolved V genes cover under half, and the rest lacks a known reason. The V and J calls and clone size come from that table; D and trimming were worked out from the DNA. The sample table lists around 140,000 clones, 84% of them with a count of one. The top ten constitute around 1.4% of the sample.

Cut back by 5 bases and 0 bases, the V and J ends lie 2 bases apart. The germline V gene supplies CDR1 SGHAT and CDR2 FQNNGV. The CDR3 has 11 amino acids, counting the end cysteine and phenylalanine. Only the CDR3 region is kept as DNA, spanning 33 bases read in frame from base 1. As concerns this clone: The antigen it recognizes is unknown. No clone much larger than this one lies a single base away; base qualities are absent. Other DNA sequences in this sample translate to the same CDR3.

Whole blood was collected in K2EDTA tubes by collaborating institutions according to the institutions' own protocols. For TCRbeta analysis, collaborator samples were shipped as frozen whole blood, as isolated PBMCs, or as DNA extracted from either sample type. The receptor was derived from a man aged 55-75 years with acute or convalescent COVID-19. The rearrangement combines TRBV11-2 with TRBJ2-7, with an unclear D gene assignment. The sample comprised peripheral blood. CDR3 reads: CASSRSYEQYF. The nucleotide sequence reads TGTGCCAGCAGCCGCTCCTACGAGCAGTACTTC. Where the CDR3 stops, the reference TRBV11-2 and TRBJ2-7 genes take over; the full variable domain is EAGVAQSPRYKIIEKRQSVAFWCNPISGHATLYWYQQILGQGPKLLIQFQNNGVVDDSQLPKDRFSAERLKGVDSTLKIQPAKLEDSAVYLCASSRSYEQYFGPGTRLTVT.